This T cell receptor beta chain was retrieved from a study of identical twins. Findings and limits, study-wide: Analyses of zero insertions could, in part, be confounded by invariant MAIT and iNKT cells. Carriage of fewer insertions was seen in abundant cord blood beta clonotypes, whereas memory repertoires showed none. Models predicted too little out-of-frame TCR alpha sharing in monozygotic twins.

TCRdb reprocessed the 5' RACE reads via MiXCR and lists one record per CDR3 protein. The repertoire holds around 470,000 distinct CDR3 sequences, 14% seen once, with about 0.52% in the top ten. This clonotype was detected ten times or more. Its specificity is not known. These data also formed part of another study, on yellow fever vaccine responses in identical twins. That publication notes: Twins showed a vaccine T cell response that reportedly seemed partly convergent, partly personalized.

The sequencing sample was made of CD4+ T cells sorted from blood. This clonotype originated in a woman aged 18-29 years in good health.

CDR3: CASSPRISYNEQFF. The CDR3, as DNA: TGTGCCAGCAGCCCTCGGATCTCCTACAATGAGCAGTTCTTC. V usage is TRBV7-9 and J usage is TRBJ2-1; D ambiguous. Trimming took off 5 bases at V and 0 bases at J, with 8 bases between the two ends. The CDR3 spans 14 residues. The germline CDR1 and CDR2 sequences are SEHNR and FQNEAQ (reference sequence).